The 7 T cell receptor beta chains in this list originate from one sample, sequenced in a study of blood T cell repertoires in COVID-19. Profiling relied on immunoSEQ multiplex PCR, and the TCRdb table lists in-frame clones only, not all of them. Of over 250,000 clones listed, around four fifths are singletons. The material sequenced was peripheral blood. Receptors were obtained from a woman between 50 and 59 years old who had recovered from COVID-19.

The J gene is TRBJ2-7, the V gene TRBV4-2, with a tentative D call TRBD2 (7 bases). The V and J ends lost 3 bases and 6 bases respectively, with 15 bases between them. This CDR3 comprises 14 residues. In germline, CDR1 is LGHNA, CDR2 YNFKEQ. CDR3 coding DNA: TGTGCCAGCAGCCATCCGACCGGGGGGCGCGAGCAGTACTTC. Amino acids: CASSHPTGGREQYF.

This chain uses TRBV19 with TRBJ1-1; tentative D call: TRBD1 (5 bases). The CDR3 contains 16 residues. The V gene's germline CDR1 is LNHDA and CDR2 SQIVND (reference sequence). Trimming removed 4 bases at V and 4 bases at J, with 19 bases between. The CDR3, as DNA: TGTGCCAGTAGTAGCGACAGTCTTGGCCCCCGCACTGAAGCTTTCTTT. It is translated as CASSSDSLGPRTEAFF.

The chain is built from TRBV4-3 and TRBJ2-7; a weak D match, TRBD1 (5 bases). This CDR3 is 15 amino acids long. Germline CDR1 LGHNA, CDR2 YSLEER. The V end lost 0 bases, the J end lost 4 bases, and 13 bases lay between the germline ends. The CDR3 nucleotides read TGCGCCAGCAGCCAAGAAGGGATAGGGGTGTACGAGCAGTACTTC. Its translation: CASSQEGIGVYEQYF.

This sequence joins TRBV7-8 and TRBJ2-6; TRBD1 matches 7 bases. The CDR3 loop spans 17 amino acids. Germline V gene sequence: CDR1 SGHVS, CDR2 FQNEAQ. V dropped 7 bases and J dropped 0; count of bases not matched to a gene: 9. CDR3 protein: CASKAGTVSSGANVLTF. The CDR3 DNA reads TGTGCCAGCAAAGCCGGGACAGTAAGCTCTGGGGCCAACGTCCTGACTTTC.

The V gene is TRBV6-2 or TRBV6-3, the J gene TRBJ2-7; possibly TRBD2 for D (6 bases). Germline CDR1 and CDR2: MNHEY and SVGEGT. The CDR3 consists of 14 residues. Trimming removed 0 bases from V and 5 bases from J, with 11 bases in between. The CDR3 bases are TGTGCCAGCAGTTACTCGGGGGGAGCGGACGAGCAGTACTTC. Encoded protein: CASSYSGGADEQYF.

The chain uses TRBV28 and TRBJ2-1, with 10 positions matching TRBD2. This CDR3 contains 15 residues. Germline trimming cut 7 bases from V and 6 bases from J; bases unmatched to any gene: 9. Germline assignment: CDR1 MDHEN and CDR2 SYDVKM. CDR3 loop: CASTPPPSGGNEQFF. The DNA of the CDR3 is TGTGCCAGCACCCCCCCGCCTAGCGGGGGCAATGAGCAGTTCTTC. Looking up the rest from reference TRBV28 and TRBJ2-1 gives the full variable domain: DVKVTQSSRYLVKRTGEKVFLECVQDMDHENMFWYRQDPGLGLRLIYFSYDVKMKEKGDIPEGYSVSREKKERFSLILESASTNQTSMYLCASTPPPSGGNEQFFGPGTRLTVL.

The CDR3 is CASSRDRVGSPLHF. The CDR3, as DNA: TGTGCCAGCAGCCGGGACAGGGTTGGATCACCCCTCCACTTT. The V gene is TRBV7-3, the J gene TRBJ1-6; 9 bases fit TRBD1. This CDR3 has 14 residues. Germline trimming cut 5 bases from V and 10 bases from J; bases unmatched to any gene: 6. The germline gives CDR1 SGHTA, CDR2 FQGTGA.